These T cell receptor beta chains were read from a single sample in a study of T cell repertoires in cytomegalovirus infection. TCRdb re-analysed the reads in MiXCR, keeping a single row per CDR3 protein. In the table there are roughly 230,000 distinct CDR3 sequences, over 15% of which are singletons. The sequencing input was CD8+ T cells from PBMCs. The receptors here all came from a human donor in good health (CMV status not recorded). Some clones in this sample may be carry-over from other donors' samples. The CDR3 runs from the conserved cysteine through the conserved F or W. A D gene is named only where the DNA matches it firmly. For some rows the clone size is stated as once, few or many, or as a class when expanded; others skip it.

clone size	V gene	D gene	J gene	CDR3 DNA	CDR3 protein
NA	TRBV5-1	NA	TRBJ2-3	TGCGCCAGCAGCTTGACTACACCAGATACGCAGTATTTT	CASSLTTPDTQYF
few	TRBV28	TRBD1	TRBJ1-2	TGTGCCAGCAGTTCACCCCTCGACAGGGAGGCATATGGCTACACCTTC	CASSSPLDREAYGYTF
NA	TRBV28	TRBD1	TRBJ1-5	TGTGCCAGCAGTTTCGACAGGGAAACGGATCAGCCCCAGCATTTT	CASSFDRETDQPQHF
few	TRBV7-9	NA	TRBJ2-7	TGTGCCAGCAGCACCCCGGTTAACGAGCAGTACTTC	CASSTPVNEQYF
few	TRBV19	NA	TRBJ1-1	TGTGCCAGTAGTATAGGACCGATCACTGAAGCTTTCTTT	CASSIGPITEAFF
few	TRBV29-1	NA	TRBJ2-1	TGCAGCGTAAAAGGCGGGGCCTACAATGAGCAGTTCTTC	CSVKGGAYNEQFF
NA	TRBV19	NA	TRBJ1-4	TGTGCCAGTAGCCCTGGATTATCGGATGAAAAACTGTTTTTT	CASSPGLSDEKLFF
NA	TRBV14	NA	TRBJ2-7	TGTGCCAGCAGCCAAGATGTTGCCGGGTTCGAGCAGTACTTC	CASSQDVAGFEQYF
many	TRBV12-3/TRBV12-4	NA	TRBJ1-1	TGTGCCAGCAGTTTAAGCACCGCCGGGGAAGCTTTCTTT	CASSLSTAGEAFF
NA	TRBV10-3	NA	TRBJ1-1	TGTGCCATCAGTGAGCCTTTTACGGAAGTCCCTGAAGCTTTCTTT	CAISEPFTEVPEAFF
NA	TRBV20-1	NA	TRBJ2-7	TGCAGTGCTAGAGATGAGGGGACGTCCTACGAGCAGTACTTC	CSARDEGTSYEQYF
many	TRBV19	TRBD1	TRBJ1-2	TGTGCCAGTAGTATATTCCCCCCGACAGGGGTAAACTATGGCTACACCTTC	CASSIFPPTGVNYGYTF
many	TRBV28	NA	TRBJ2-3	TGTGCCAGCAACCGACCGAGTCGGGGCGGCGGATACACAGATACGCAGTATTTT	CASNRPSRGGGYTDTQYF
NA	TRBV6-1	NA	TRBJ2-1	TGTGCCAGCAGTGCTCCAACAGGGAGCTCCTACAATGAGCAGTTCTTC	CASSAPTGSSYNEQFF
many	TRBV7-8	TRBD2	TRBJ2-3	TGTGCCAGCAGCTTTAGCGGGGGGGGCACAGATACGCAGTATTTT	CASSFSGGGTDTQYF
few	TRBV28	NA	TRBJ2-7	TGTGCCAGCAGTTTATGGGCCCATTACGAGCAGTACTTC	CASSLWAHYEQYF
few	TRBV28	TRBD1	TRBJ1-2	TGTGCCAGCAGTCCTGGGACAGGGCTAAATGGCTACACCTTC	CASSPGTGLNGYTF
few	TRBV7-9	TRBD1	TRBJ2-5	TGTGCCAGCGGGACAGCCGAACAAGAGACCCAGTACTTC	CASGTAEQETQYF
NA	TRBV5-1	NA	TRBJ2-7	TGCGCCAGCAGCTTTGATCTGACGGGAACCTACGAGCAGTACTTC	CASSFDLTGTYEQYF
NA	TRBV5-8	NA	TRBJ2-5	TGTGCCAGCAGCTTGGATGCAGGCCAAGAGACCCAGTACTTC	CASSLDAGQETQYF
many	TRBV27	NA	TRBJ2-3	TGTGCCAGCACGAAGGACTATCTTACGCAGTATTTT	CASTKDYLTQYF
few	TRBV6-6	NA	TRBJ2-5	TGTGCCAGCACCAAATGGGGCATGTCCGAGACCCAGTACTTC	CASTKWGMSETQYF
NA	TRBV29-1	NA	TRBJ2-3	TGCAGCGTCCCCCACTATGCAGATACGCAGTATTTT	CSVPHYADTQYF
many	TRBV7-2	NA	TRBJ2-5	TGTGCCAGCAGCCCTTCCCGGAGGGGGTTTCGATCGGAGACCCAGTACTTC	CASSPSRRGFRSETQYF
many	TRBV7-2	TRBD2	TRBJ2-3	TGTGCCAGCAGCTTAGGTCCACTAGCGTCCACAGATACGCAGTATTTT	CASSLGPLASTDTQYF
many	TRBV7-6	NA	TRBJ2-7	TGTGCCAGCAGCTCGGGGGGCATCTCCTACGAGCAGTACTTC	CASSSGGISYEQYF
many	TRBV7-9	TRBD1	TRBJ2-5	TGTGCCAGCAGCTTAGATGAGGGACAGCCAATTGATTTCCAAGAGACCCAGTACTTC	CASSLDEGQPIDFQETQYF
many	TRBV7-9	NA	TRBJ1-6	TGTGCCAGCAGCGATCCGGGAGGCAATAATTCACCCCTCCACTTT	CASSDPGGNNSPLHF
many	TRBV7-2	TRBD1	TRBJ2-7	TGTGCCAGCAGCTGGCAGGACAGGGCCTTCCTCCGCTCCTACGAGCAGTACTTC	CASSWQDRAFLRSYEQYF
many	TRBV29-1	NA	TRBJ1-6	TGCAGCGCCCGGACAGACAGCTCCTATAATTCACCCCTCCACTTT	CSARTDSSYNSPLHF
NA	TRBV11-1	NA	TRBJ1-1	TGTGCCAGCAGCTTGAAGTGGCCAGTACAGAACACTGAAGCTTTCTTT	CASSLKWPVQNTEAFF
many	TRBV27	NA	TRBJ2-2	TGTGCCAGCAGAGTACTTGGTGCGAACACCGGGGAGCTGTTTTTT	CASRVLGANTGELFF
few	TRBV2	NA	TRBJ1-5	TGTGCCAGCAGTGTATCAGGACCTGAATATAGCAATCAGCCCCAGCATTTT	CASSVSGPEYSNQPQHF
few	TRBV19	NA	TRBJ1-5	TGTGCCAGTAGTATATCGGCAGACTATAGCAATCAGCCCCAGCATTTT	CASSISADYSNQPQHF
NA	TRBV7-9	TRBD1	TRBJ1-2	TGTGCCAGCAGCTTCGGGGGGACAGACAAGAACTATGGCTACACCTTC	CASSFGGTDKNYGYTF
many	TRBV7-2	NA	TRBJ2-5	TGTGCCAGCAGCTTTCCTTCACACAGAGAAGAGACCCAGTACTTC	CASSFPSHREETQYF
many	TRBV19	NA	TRBJ2-2	TGTGCCAGTAGTGATTTGGGGGCCGGGGAGCTGTTTTTT	CASSDLGAGELFF